Following are 29 T cell receptor beta chains from one sample sequenced in a study of early T cells in non-severe SARS-CoV-2 infection. TCRdb fed the 5' RACE reads into MiXCR, producing one record per CDR3 protein. The sample lists under 65,000 distinct CDR3 sequences, about an eighth occurring once. Sequenced sample: whole blood. These receptors were collected from an adult who was a healthcare worker with PCR-confirmed SARS-CoV-2 infection or an uninfected control (not recorded which).

V usage is TRBV5-4 and J usage is TRBJ2-1; possible D gene TRBD2, 7 bases. The CDR3 is 14 amino acids. The germline CDR1 and CDR2 sequences are SGHNT and YYREEE (reference sequence). V was shortened by 0 bases and J by 9 bases, with 13 bases between the two germline ends. The chain's CDR3 is CASSLEGGAREQFF. In nucleotides, the CDR3 is TGTGCCAGCAGCTTGGAAGGGGGGGCCCGTGAGCAGTTCTTC.

This clonotype was found many times. The chain links TRBV7-8 to TRBJ2-3; TRBD1 matches 9 bases. With V trimmed by 0 bases and J by 2 bases, 9 bases remained unmatched. The CDR3 length is 18 residues. Germline loops: CDR1 SGHVS, CDR2 FQNEAQ. CDR3 bases: TGTGCCAGCAGCTTAGCGGGGGGGACAGGGACCCCCACAGATACGCAGTATTTT. Translated: CASSLAGGTGTPTDTQYF. Based on the CDR3 plus reference TRBV7-8 and TRBJ2-3, the full variable domain is GAGVSQSPRYKVAKRGQDVALRCDPISGHVSLFWYQQALGQGPEFLTYFQNEAQLDKSGLPSDRFFAERPEGSVSTLKIQRTQQEDSAVYLCASSLAGGTGTPTDTQYFGPGTRLTVL.

This clonotype was seen at least ten times. The V gene is TRBV7-2, the J gene TRBJ1-3; no reliable D call. V lost 4 bases, J lost 2 bases, and 18 bases lay in between. CDR3 length: 17 residues. CDR1 and CDR2 from the germline V gene are SGHTA and FQGNSA. As DNA, the CDR3 is TGTGCCAGCAGCTCGGCCTCCTTCCGGGCGGCTGGAAACACCATATATTTT. This gives the protein CASSSASFRAAGNTIYF.

This clonotype was observed a few times. This chain links TRBV7-2 with TRBJ2-1; TRBD1 matches 9 bases. The junction had 1 base not matched to a gene; V was cut back by 4 bases and J by 6 bases. CDR1 is SGHTA, CDR2 FQGNSA, per germline. CDR3 length: 13 residues. CDR3 protein: CASSSDRGNEQFF. In nucleotides, the CDR3 is TGTGCCAGCAGCTCGGACAGGGGCAATGAGCAGTTCTTC.

This chain uses TRBV7-2 with TRBJ1-6, with D hard to call. The germline CDR1 and CDR2 sequences are SGHTA and FQGNSA. Between the trimmed V and J ends, which lost 4 bases and 7 bases, there was a span of 5 bases. CDR3 length: 12 residues. CDR3 bases: TGTGCCAGCAGCTCCGGGAATTCACCCCTCCACTTT. Its translation is CASSSGNSPLHF.

V gene TRBV29-1 combines with J gene TRBJ1-1; D uncertain. The ends were cut back, 8 bases at V and 7 bases at J, with 8 bases in the middle. Germline V lookup: CDR1 SQVTM, CDR2 ANQGSEA. The CDR3 sequence is 9 residues long. In DNA form, the CDR3 reads TGCAGCCCACGGCTTGAAGCTTTCTTT. It specifies CSPRLEAFF.

The chain employs TRBV21-1 and TRBJ2-7; TRBD2 is taken as the D call from the table, unchecked against the DNA. TRBV21-1 is described as a pseudogene. This CDR3 has 21 residues. CDR3 in DNA: TGTGCCAGCAGCTCCAGTCGGACAGAGACTGGACTAGCCAACGAAGGGTACGAGCAGTACTTC. Translated, it gives CASSSSRTETGLANEGYEQYF.

This clonotype appeared many times. The DNA of the CDR3 is TGTGCCACCAGTGACCCGGGACTAGCGGGAGGCCATGAGCAGTTCTTC. Encoded protein: CATSDPGLAGGHEQFF. J is TRBJ2-1 and V is TRBV24-1; 15 nucleotides align to TRBD2. This CDR3 comprises 16 residues. V gave up 4 bases and J gave up 8 bases; unmatched junction bases: 5. The germline CDR1 and CDR2 sequences are KGHDR and SFDVKD.

This clonotype was observed a few times. The genes are TRBV7-8 and TRBJ2-1, with D possibly being TRBD2 (6 bases). Germline V CDR1 and CDR2: SGHVS, FQNEAQ. The V end lost 1 base, the J end lost 15 bases, and 19 bases lay between the germline ends. CDR3 length: 14 residues. CDR3 amino acids: CASSLVTLARDRFF. Written as DNA, the CDR3 is TGTGCCAGCAGCTTAGTGACTCTAGCGCGTGATCGGTTCTTC.

This clonotype was counted ten times or more. J is TRBJ2-7 and V is TRBV25-1, with a weak D call TRBD2 (5 bases). Germline V lookup: CDR1 MGHDK, CDR2 SYGVNS. Trimming took 9 bases from V and 7 from J, leaving 13 bases between them. The CDR3 is made up of 11 amino acids. This chain's CDR3 is CASTGRSEQYF. The CDR3 DNA follows: TGTGCCAGTACGGGAAGGAGTGAGCAGTACTTC.

This clonotype came up many times. The rearrangement uses TRBV7-9 and TRBJ2-6; D uncertain. Germline lookup yields CDR1 SEHNR and CDR2 FQNEAQ (reference sequence). The ends were cut back, 1 base at V and 4 bases at J, with 5 bases in the middle. This CDR3 comprises 14 residues. The CDR3: CASSLVPGANVLTF. CDR3 DNA: TGTGCCAGCAGCTTAGTACCGGGGGCCAACGTCCTGACTTTC. Full variable domain (outside the CDR3, taken from reference TRBV7-9 and TRBJ2-6): DTGVSQNPRHKITKRGQNVTFRCDPISEHNRLYWYRQTLGQGPEFLTYFQNEAQLEKSRLLSDRFSAERPKGSFSTLEIQRTEQGDSAMYLCASSLVPGANVLTFGAGSRLTVL.

The J gene is TRBJ2-7, the V gene TRBV3-1; D is perhaps TRBD2 (5 bases). Germline CDR1 reads LGHDT; CDR2 reads YNNKEL (reference sequence). Trimming shortened V by 4 bases and J by 5 bases, and 15 bases separated the two germline ends. The length of the CDR3 is 14 residues. CDR3 DNA: TGTGCCAGCAGCCCCCTCCCGGGAATAGACGAGCAGTACTTC. Translated: CASSPLPGIDEQYF.

This chain joins TRBV7-6 and TRBJ2-1; D not certain. Trimming left V 3 bases short and J 5 bases short, with 8 bases between. From germline, CDR1 is SGHVS and CDR2 FNYEAQ. This CDR3 spans 13 amino acids. The CDR3 DNA follows: TGTGCCAGCAGCTTCTACCAGAACAATGAGCAGTTCTTC. It translates to CASSFYQNNEQFF.

This clonotype showed up many times. This chain joins TRBV30 and TRBJ2-3, with 9 bases identical to TRBD1. The CDR3 loop spans 20 amino acids. The V segment lost 1 base and the J segment 0 bases; nucleotides outside the gene matches: 17. Germline CDR1 and CDR2: GTSNPN and SVGIG (reference sequence). The CDR3 DNA reads TGTGCCTGGAGTGGGATCCTCCGGGACAGGGCCGCCTTTAGCACAGATACGCAGTATTTT. Encoded protein: CAWSGILRDRAAFSTDTQYF.

This sequence joins TRBV28 and TRBJ2-5; TRBD1 agrees at 8 bases. Germline loops: CDR1 MDHEN, CDR2 SYDVKM. The CDR3 contains 12 residues. V shed 8 bases, J shed 4 bases, and the junction held 3 bases outside the gene matches. In DNA form, the CDR3 reads TGTGCCAGCCGGACAGGGTTAGAGACCCAGTACTTC. Encoded protein: CASRTGLETQYF.

This clonotype showed up many times. The chain carries TRBV2 and TRBJ1-1, with D unclear. Germline V lookup: CDR1 SNHLY, CDR2 FYNNEI. The CDR3 has 13 residues. V was pared by 3 bases and J by 0 bases, with 5 bases between. The CDR3 DNA follows: TGTGCCAGCAGTGACGGCGTGAACACTGAAGCTTTCTTT. Translated, it gives CASSDGVNTEAFF.

The chain joins TRBV24-1 to TRBJ2-7, with D possibly being TRBD1 (5 bases). The length of the CDR3 is 15 residues. Between the trimmed V and J ends, which lost 1 base and 2 bases, there was a span of 11 bases. Germline CDR1 reads KGHDR; CDR2 reads SFDVKD. CDR3 protein: CATSDFPRQPYEQYF. The CDR3 DNA sequence: TGTGCCACCAGTGATTTTCCGCGACAGCCCTACGAGCAGTACTTC.

This clonotype showed up many times. The chain combines TRBV12-3 or TRBV12-4 with TRBJ1-4, with no clear D. V lost 3 bases to trimming and J lost 7 bases, with 12 bases between them. The CDR3 covers 14 residues. For the CDR3, the DNA is TGTGCCAGCAGTTTGTCCGGGAGGATTGAAAAACTGTTTTTT. Translated, it gives CASSLSGRIEKLFF.

V usage is TRBV27 and J usage is TRBJ2-3, with TRBD2 matching 8 bases. The CDR3 covers 15 residues. V gave up 3 bases and J gave up 2 bases; unmatched junction bases: 4. Germline CDR1 reads MNHEY; CDR2 reads SMNVEV (reference sequence). The CDR3 reads CASSFRAGATDTQYF. For the CDR3, the DNA is TGTGCCAGCAGTTTCAGAGCGGGGGCCACAGATACGCAGTATTTT.

This clonotype has ten or more counts. The chain recombines TRBV20-1 with TRBJ2-1, with TRBD2 matching 11 bases. The J segment lost 0 bases and the V segment lost 3 bases, leaving 1 base of the junction unmatched. Per the germline V gene, CDR1 is DFQATT and CDR2 is SNEGSKA (reference sequence). The CDR3 length is 15 residues. The CDR3 sequence is CSARGLAVSYNEQFF. CDR3 bases: TGCAGTGCTAGGGGACTAGCGGTCTCCTACAATGAGCAGTTCTTC.

V gene TRBV5-6 combines with J gene TRBJ2-7, with D possibly matching TRBD2 (6 bases). The CDR3 totals 14 residues. Trimming took off 2 bases at V and 5 bases at J, with 14 bases between the two ends. Germline V gives CDR1 SGHDT, CDR2 YYEEEE. CDR3: CASSFLTAGDEQYF. DNA of the CDR3: TGTGCCAGCAGCTTTTTGACAGCGGGCGACGAGCAGTACTTC.

This chain connects TRBV29-1 to TRBJ2-5; TRBD1 matches 8 bases. CDR3 size: 11 residues. After removal of 8 bases from V and 5 bases from J, the junction contained 4 bases not matched to a gene. Germline CDR1 SQVTM, CDR2 ANQGSEA. The CDR3 DNA reads as TGCAGCCACAGGGGGTTGGAGACCCAGTACTTC. It encodes CSHRGLETQYF.

The genes are TRBV11-2 and TRBJ2-3; weak D call: TRBD2 (6 bases). The CDR3 length is 14 residues. V lost 7 bases and J lost 2, with 13 bases in between. Germline V gives CDR1 SGHAT, CDR2 FQNNGV. The CDR3 sequence is CASTPTSPTDTQYF. Here the CDR3 DNA reads TGTGCCAGCACCCCAACTAGCCCCACAGATACGCAGTATTTT.

This clonotype was recorded at least ten times. V gene TRBV2 combines with J gene TRBJ2-3; D call uncertain. Trimming removed 4 bases at V and 5 bases at J, with 4 bases between. The length of the CDR3 is 11 residues. Germline V gene lookup returns CDR1 SNHLY and CDR2 FYNNEI. The CDR3 region is CASSVRDTQYF. The DNA for the CDR3 is TGTGCCAGCAGTGTGAGAGATACGCAGTATTTT. Drawing the rest from reference TRBV2 and TRBJ2-3, the complete variable domain is EPEVTQTPSHQVTQMGQEVILRCVPISNHLYFYWYRQILGQKVEFLVSFYNNEISEKSEIFDDQFSVERPDGSNFTLKIRSTKLEDSAMYFCASSVRDTQYFGPGTRLTVL.

This clonotype was found many times. The rearrangement joins TRBV29-1 to TRBJ2-6, with D perhaps matching TRBD1 or TRBD2 (5 bases each). Germline CDR1 SQVTM, CDR2 ANQGSEA. V dropped 6 bases and J dropped 2 bases, with 20 bases sitting between them. This CDR3 has 17 residues. For the CDR3, the DNA is TGCAGCGTCAAGGACACCGGAGGCCTTACTGGGGCCAACGTCCTGACTTTC. Residues: CSVKDTGGLTGANVLTF.

This clonotype was found many times. The rearrangement joins TRBV20-1 to TRBJ2-3, with 13 bases aligning to TRBD2. Per the germline V gene, CDR1 is DFQATT and CDR2 is SNEGSKA (reference sequence). V was clipped by 0 bases and J by 5 bases; unmatched bases: 5. The CDR3 spans 16 residues. CDR3 sequence reads: CSARELAGGLGDTQYF. In DNA form, the CDR3 reads TGCAGTGCTAGAGAACTAGCGGGAGGGCTCGGAGATACGCAGTATTTT.

The J gene is TRBJ2-7, the V gene TRBV28; D is perhaps TRBD2 (5 bases). The CDR3 sequence is 16 residues long. Trimming removed 3 bases from V and 0 bases from J, with 15 bases in between. The V gene's germline CDR1 is MDHEN and CDR2 SYDVKM. The CDR3 nucleotides read TGTGCCAGCAGTTTTCCTAGCACTCTGATCTCCTACGAGCAGTACTTC. Encoded protein: CASSFPSTLISYEQYF. Full variable domain (outside the CDR3, taken from reference TRBV28 and TRBJ2-7): DVKVTQSSRYLVKRTGEKVFLECVQDMDHENMFWYRQDPGLGLRLIYFSYDVKMKEKGDIPEGYSVSREKKERFSLILESASTNQTSMYLCASSFPSTLISYEQYFGPGTRLTVT.

This clonotype was observed a few times. The chain links TRBV6-1 to TRBJ2-2; 7 bases fit TRBD1. This CDR3 is built from 14 residues. The V segment lost 6 bases and the J segment 3 bases; nucleotides outside the gene matches: 4. The germline V gene encodes CDR1 MNHNS and CDR2 SASEGT. CDR3 region: CASRLTGDTGELFF. The CDR3 nucleotides are TGTGCCAGCAGGCTTACAGGGGACACCGGGGAGCTGTTTTTT.

This clonotype was counted a few times. V gene TRBV11-2 combines with J gene TRBJ2-1; maybe TRBD1 (6 bases). Trimming removed 1 base at V and 6 bases at J, with 10 bases between. Germline CDR1 is SGHAT and CDR2 is FQNNGV. The CDR3 sequence is 14 residues long. The CDR3 DNA sequence: TGTGCCAGCAGCTTAGGCAGGGGCGCCAATGAGCAGTTCTTC. The encoded protein is CASSLGRGANEQFF.